This T cell receptor (beta chain) was obtained from a study of blood T cell repertoires in COVID-19 (dated by TCRdb to the early 2020s). The study in broad terms: Samples from collaborators originated in the United States, Italy and Spain and spanned both the acute and convalescent phases of COVID-19. The material from the prospective study consisted of cDNA or gDNA derived from T cells, B-cell-depleted T cells, or PBMCs. The sample metadata nearly always contained a de-identified subject ID, COVID-19 status, age in years and sex. Subjects who had been exposed to COVID-19, were actively infected with it, or had recovered from it provided the deeply sampled blood TCRbeta repertoires that made up the dataset. Where HLA class I and class II types were available, the types were taken from metadata supplied by the sample provider, not from assay-based typing. A freely available public database, intended as a resource for researchers studying the immune response to SARS-CoV-2, is where the repertoires were released. Samples were obtained from the ongoing ImmuneRACE study (first 160 participants) and from 1,254 subjects provided by 6 global collaborators.

Whole blood was collected in K2EDTA tubes by collaborating institutions according to the institutions' own protocols. Collaborator samples were shipped for TCRbeta analysis as frozen whole blood, isolated PBMCs, or DNA extracted from either sample type. Overall results and qualifications from the work: The quantity of clinical and demographic metadata differed by source and by participant and was supplied without curation.

This clone was seen just once. Its antigen is still unknown. Base qualities are not at hand, and no much larger clone is one base apart. Taken from the germline V gene (reference sequence), the CDR1 and CDR2 loops are SGHNT and YYREEE. V trim: 4 bases; J trim: 4 bases; unmatched bases: 4. The CDR3 starts with the cysteine, ends with the phenylalanine, and has 13 residues. The kept DNA is CDR3 alone, 39 bases in frame from the first base. TCRbeta CDR3 regions were amplified from genomic DNA by means of the immunoSEQ Assay, a bias-controlled multiplex PCR. As for how the authors treated the data: The number of nucleated cells in each sample was estimated by amplification of reference gene primers within the assay. To quantify the absolute abundance of each unique TCRbeta CDR3 rearrangement, sequence reads were collapsed and filtered. For each sample, productive Simpson clonality was calculated by taking the square root of Simpson's diversity index across productive rearrangements. Entries here come from immuneACCESS through TCRdb and include only in-frame sequences with V and J called. Some clones fail to appear in such tables; in the studies checked, an unresolved V gene covers under half of the shortfall, and the cause of the remainder is unknown. V, J and clone size were drawn from that table, and D and trimming were deduced from the DNA. The sample yields around 72,000 clones; around 88% were counted once. Approximately 6.8% of the sample is held by the ten biggest clonotypes.

The sample comprised peripheral blood. The sequence joins TRBV5-4 to TRBJ1-1; TRBD1 agrees with 7 junctional bases. This clonotype was obtained from a woman between 65 and 79 years old with acute or convalescent COVID-19. The DNA sequence reads TGTGCCAGCAGCCCGGGACAGCTCACTGAAGCTTTCTTT. It codes for CASSPGQLTEAFF.